These 27 T cell receptor beta chains came from one sample sequenced in a study of blood T cell repertoires in COVID-19. Sequencing was performed with immunoSEQ multiplex PCR; in TCRdb, only in-frame clones are kept and a portion is missing. Seen here are more than 300,000 clones, 70% to 90% observed once, and the top ten hold approximately 1.2%. Material for sequencing was PBMCs or T cells enriched from blood (not recorded which). The source is a woman under 30 who had recovered from COVID-19.

This sequence joins TRBV25-1 and TRBJ1-1, with TRBD1 as a possible D gene (6 bases). The CDR3 is made up of 17 amino acids. V gave up 4 bases and J gave up 4 bases, with 22 bases separating them. The V gene's germline CDR1 is MGHDK and CDR2 SYGVNS. The CDR3 sequence is CASSGARGEPWGTEAFF. In DNA form, the CDR3 reads TGTGCCAGCAGTGGGGCCAGGGGAGAACCTTGGGGCACTGAAGCTTTCTTT.

The rearrangement links TRBV3-1 (or the pseudogene TRBV3-2) to TRBJ1-2; D is possibly TRBD1 (5 bases). V lost 6 bases and J lost 3, with 8 bases in between. The CDR3 spans 12 residues. Per the germline V gene, CDR1 is LGHDT and CDR2 is YNNKEL (reference sequence). Written as DNA, the CDR3 is TGTGCCAGCAGGGGGGGAGACTATGGCTACACCTTC. Amino acids: CASRGGDYGYTF.

This chain connects TRBV2 to TRBJ2-7; 9 bases agree with TRBD1. Germline CDR1 and CDR2: SNHLY and FYNNEI. The junction had 9 bases not matched to a gene; V was cut back by 7 bases and J by 5 bases. The CDR3 is 14 residues long. The CDR3 nucleotides read TGTGCCAGCAACGGACAGGGGCTTTTCGACGAGCAGTACTTC. As protein: CASNGQGLFDEQYF.

The chain has TRBV29-1 and TRBJ1-4; the D gene is possibly TRBD1 (5 bases). The CDR3 is 13 residues long. Trimming removed 7 bases at V and 7 bases at J, with 16 bases between. Germline loops: CDR1 SQVTM, CDR2 ANQGSEA. CDR3 protein: CSGKGQGGEKLFF. CDR3 bases: TGCAGCGGAAAGGGGCAGGGTGGTGAAAAACTGTTTTTT.

In its sample, this clone was seen a few times. V and J are TRBV7-9 and TRBJ1-5, with 8 positions matching TRBD1. The CDR3 consists of 15 residues. V lost 5 bases, J lost 4 bases, and 7 bases stayed unmatched. Germline values: CDR1 SEHNR, CDR2 FQNEAQ (reference sequence). Here the CDR3 reads CASSPQGARNQPQHF. The CDR3 DNA reads as TGTGCCAGCAGCCCTCAGGGGGCTCGAAATCAGCCCCAGCATTTT.

The chain couples TRBV30 to TRBJ1-6; 7 bases align to TRBD1. This CDR3 spans 14 amino acids. The germline V gene encodes CDR1 GTSNPN and CDR2 SVGIG (reference sequence). With 4 bases clipped from V and 3 bases from J, the junction kept 3 bases outside the gene matches. Written as DNA, the CDR3 is TGTGCCTGGAAGGGGGCGGTCTATAATTCACCCCTCCACTTT. It codes for CAWKGAVYNSPLHF.

The genes are TRBV4-1 and TRBJ1-5; 8 positions match TRBD1. CDR1 and CDR2 (germline): MGHRA, YSYEKL. The CDR3 runs to 14 residues. With 4 bases clipped from V and 4 bases from J, the junction kept 3 bases outside the gene matches. The CDR3 DNA is TGCGCCAGCAGCCTGGGACAGGAGAATCAGCCCCAGCATTTT. It specifies CASSLGQENQPQHF.

This rearrangement joins TRBV3-1 (or the pseudogene TRBV3-2) to TRBJ1-3; TRBD1 matches 8 bases. This CDR3 is built from 14 residues. The germline CDR1 and CDR2 sequences are LGHDT and YNNKEL (reference sequence). The junction had 4 bases not matched to a gene; V was cut back by 4 bases and J by 5 bases. CDR3 region: CASSPGDRRNTIYF. The CDR3 DNA reads TGTGCCAGCAGCCCCGGGGACAGGAGAAACACCATATATTTT.

The gene calls are TRBV18 and TRBJ2-7; 8 bases map to TRBD1. Germline lookup yields CDR1 KGHSH and CDR2 LQKENI. J lost 4 bases, V lost 3 bases, and 8 bases had no gene match. The CDR3 is 15 residues long. CDR3 nucleotide sequence: TGTGCCAGCTCACCGAGACAGGGGTCACCGTACGAGCAGTACTTC. It encodes CASSPRQGSPYEQYF.

J is TRBJ1-1 and V is TRBV5-1; D possibly corresponds to TRBD1 (5 bases). CDR3 length: 14 amino acids. The germline V gene has CDR1 SGHRS and CDR2 YFSETQ. V was pared by 0 bases and J by 8 bases, with 14 bases between. The CDR3 loop reads CASSLGGSQTEAFF. In nucleotides, the CDR3 is TGCGCCAGCAGCTTGGGGGGCAGTCAGACCGAAGCTTTCTTT.

This clone was recorded only once. V is TRBV6-5 and J is TRBJ1-5; no firm D call. This CDR3 has 16 residues. In germline, CDR1 is MNHEY, CDR2 SVGAGI. The V end lost 2 bases, the J end lost 1 base, and 12 bases lay between the germline ends. The CDR3 reads CASSYGGSTSNQPQHF. CDR3 sequence (DNA): TGTGCCAGCAGTTACGGCGGGAGCACAAGCAATCAGCCCCAGCATTTT.

V is TRBV19 and J is TRBJ1-6; D uncertain. The V end lost 6 bases, the J end lost 0 bases, and 9 bases lay between the germline ends. Germline CDR1 reads LNHDA; CDR2 reads SQIVND (reference sequence). The CDR3 sequence is 15 residues long. CDR3 nucleotides: TGTGCCAGTAGCACCGATAGCTCCTATAATTCACCCCTCCACTTT. Protein product: CASSTDSSYNSPLHF.

This clone was detected only once. The gene calls are TRBV9 and TRBJ1-5; no reliable D call. This CDR3 is built from 13 residues. Trimming took 2 bases from V and 3 from J, leaving 6 bases between them. In germline, CDR1 is SGDLS, CDR2 YYNGEE. This CDR3 reads CASSVEDNQPQHF. The CDR3 DNA sequence: TGTGCCAGCAGCGTGGAGGACAATCAGCCCCAGCATTTT.

This chain uses TRBV5-1 with TRBJ2-2, with a possible D match to TRBD2 (7 bases). The CDR3 runs to 16 residues. V lost 8 bases and J 4 bases, leaving 21 bases between the germline ends. Germline CDR1 is SGHRS and CDR2 is YFSETQ. CDR3 nucleotide sequence: TGCGCCAGTGCTCCTCCGGGGGGCCTAGCCACCGGGGAGCTGTTTTTT. It specifies CASAPPGGLATGELFF.

The chain links TRBV7-8 to TRBJ1-2; TRBD1 matches 10 bases. The germline CDR1 and CDR2 sequences are SGHVS and FQNEAQ. V lost 5 bases to trimming and J lost 4 bases; unmatched junction nucleotides: 7. This CDR3 has 15 residues. The CDR3 coding sequence is TGTGCCAGCAGCCGGACAGGGGGTATTCGCTATGGCTACACCTTC. This translates into CASSRTGGIRYGYTF.

V gene TRBV6-5 combines with J gene TRBJ1-1; D is unresolved. V lost 6 bases, J lost 4 bases, and 15 bases lay in between. The germline gives CDR1 MNHEY, CDR2 SVGAGI. The CDR3 runs 14 residues. The CDR3 nucleotides are TGTGCCAGCAGATTGGGTGCTGAGGGCACTGAAGCTTTCTTT. It is translated as CASRLGAEGTEAFF.

The chain is built from TRBV6-5 and TRBJ1-2; the D gene is possibly TRBD1 (5 bases). Trimming stripped 9 bases from V and 4 bases from J, with 21 bases between. Germline CDR1 is MNHEY and CDR2 is SVGAGI. The CDR3 extends over 15 amino acids. DNA of the CDR3: TGTGCCAGTAAAAGCGGGGGGGGATATGTCTATGGCTACACCTTC. This sequence encodes CASKSGGGYVYGYTF.

CDR3 coding DNA: TGTGCCAGCAGTCCCAGGGAGGGAATGGGGAATCAGCCCCAGCATTTT. Protein product: CASSPREGMGNQPQHF. The chain combines TRBV27 with TRBJ1-5; D perhaps matches TRBD1 (5 bases). Germline lookup yields CDR1 MNHEY and CDR2 SMNVEV (reference sequence). The germline V and J ends were trimmed by 5 bases and 4 bases, with 18 bases remaining between them. The CDR3 has 16 residues.

This clone has just one count. J is TRBJ2-7 and V is TRBV5-4; D is unclear. Trimming cost V 2 bases and J 5 bases, with 14 bases left between them. The germline gives CDR1 SGHNT, CDR2 YYREEE (reference sequence). This CDR3 has 14 residues. CDR3 DNA: TGTGCCAGCAGCTTTTTCGGCGGTTCCCACGAGCAGTACTTC. Translated: CASSFFGGSHEQYF.

The rearrangement uses TRBV30 and TRBJ1-6; D is ambiguous. The V end lost 1 base, the J end lost 5 bases, and 6 bases lay between the germline ends. CDR3 length: 13 amino acids. Germline values: CDR1 GTSNPN, CDR2 SVGIG (reference sequence). The CDR3 nucleotides are TGTGCCTGGAGTGCGGGGAATAATTCACCCCTCCACTTT. This codes for CAWSAGNNSPLHF.

This chain links TRBV9 with TRBJ2-3; 9 bases are a match to TRBD2. The J segment lost 8 bases and the V segment lost 4 bases, leaving 14 bases of the junction unmatched. CDR1 is SGDLS and CDR2 is YYNGEE in the germline V gene. The CDR3 has 16 amino acids. DNA of the CDR3: TGTGCCAGCAGCCCTCGGGTCGGCGGGGGGGCCGGTACGCAGTATTTT. It translates to CASSPRVGGGAGTQYF. Combining the CDR3 with reference TRBV9 and TRBJ2-3 gives the whole variable domain DSGVTQTPKHLITATGQRVTLRCSPRSGDLSVYWYQQSLDQGLQFLIQYYNGEERAKGNILERFSAQQFPDLHSELNLSSLELGDSALYFCASSPRVGGGAGTQYFGPGTRLTVL.

The CDR3: CASSLQQGRRSNQPQHF. The CDR3 DNA follows: TGTGCCAGCAGCTTACAACAGGGCCGTCGGAGCAATCAGCCCCAGCATTTT. The chain is built from TRBV7-8 and TRBJ1-5; a possible D gene is TRBD1 (6 bases). The ends were cut back, 2 bases at V and 1 base at J, with 15 bases in the middle. This CDR3 comprises 17 residues. Germline V CDR1 and CDR2: SGHVS, FQNEAQ.

This chain connects TRBV2 to TRBJ1-4, with no clear D. Looked up from germline, CDR1 is SNHLY and CDR2 is FYNNEI. The CDR3 extends over 11 amino acids. V lost 7 bases, J lost 8 bases, and 8 bases lay in between. CDR3 nucleotides: TGTGCCAGCACTAACGGGGAAAAACTGTTTTTT. Protein: CASTNGEKLFF.

The chain is built from TRBV24-1 and TRBJ1-5; 9 nucleotides line up with TRBD1. This CDR3 has 13 residues. The V gene's germline CDR1 is KGHDR and CDR2 SFDVKD. V shed 7 bases, J shed 6 bases, and the junction held 3 bases outside the gene matches. Here the CDR3 reads CATSRQGVQPQHF. The CDR3 DNA follows: TGTGCCACCAGCCGACAGGGGGTTCAGCCCCAGCATTTT.

The gene calls are TRBV5-1 and TRBJ2-7; 7 nucleotides match TRBD1. J gave up 3 bases and V 4 bases, and 13 bases lay outside the gene matches. CDR1 SGHRS and CDR2 YFSETQ come from the germline V gene. The CDR3 has 16 residues. The CDR3 is CASSSRQGNKRYEQYF. CDR3 DNA: TGCGCCAGCAGCAGTCGACAGGGTAACAAACGCTACGAGCAGTACTTC.

The CDR3 DNA follows: TGTGCTAGTGGTTTGGGACAGGGGAACACTGAAGCTTTCTTT. Its translation is CASGLGQGNTEAFF. The V call is TRBV12-5, the J call TRBJ1-1; 7 bases fit TRBD1. The ends lost 1 base at V and 1 base at J; junction bases unmatched: 0. The CDR3 is 14 amino acids. Per the germline V gene, CDR1 is LGHNT and CDR2 is FRNRAP.

V is TRBV6-5 and J is TRBJ1-2, with D tentatively TRBD1 (6 bases). V was clipped by 8 bases and J by 4 bases, with 14 bases between them. The CDR3 has 13 amino acids. Per germline, CDR1 MNHEY and CDR2 SVGAGI. This chain's CDR3 is CASHRDNVYGYTF. CDR3 coding DNA: TGTGCCAGCCACCGGGACAATGTCTATGGCTACACCTTC.